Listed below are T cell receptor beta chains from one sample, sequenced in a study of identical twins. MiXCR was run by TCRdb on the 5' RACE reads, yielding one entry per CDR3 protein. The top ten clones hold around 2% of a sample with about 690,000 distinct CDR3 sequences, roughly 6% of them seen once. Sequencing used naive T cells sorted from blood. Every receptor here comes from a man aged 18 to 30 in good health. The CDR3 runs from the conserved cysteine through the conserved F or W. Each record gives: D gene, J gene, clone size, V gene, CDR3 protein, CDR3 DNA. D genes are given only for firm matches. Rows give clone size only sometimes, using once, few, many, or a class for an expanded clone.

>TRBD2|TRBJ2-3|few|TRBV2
CAISGSADTQYF
TGTGCCATCAGCGGGAGCGCAGATACGCAGTATTTT
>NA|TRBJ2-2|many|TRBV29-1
CSGDANTGELFF
TGCAGCGGGGACGCGAACACCGGGGAGCTGTTTTTT
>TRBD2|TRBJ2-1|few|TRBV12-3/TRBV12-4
CATRTSVYNEQFF
TGTGCCACTCGGACTAGCGTTTACAATGAGCAGTTCTTC
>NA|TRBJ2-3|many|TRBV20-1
CSARDLGTTDTQYF
TGCAGTGCTAGAGATCTGGGGACCACAGATACGCAGTATTTT
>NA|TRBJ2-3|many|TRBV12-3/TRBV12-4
CASSFSGGAITDTQYF
TGTGCCAGCAGTTTTAGTGGCGGGGCGATCACAGATACGCAGTATTTT
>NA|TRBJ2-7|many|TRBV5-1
CASSLSGTPKSYEQYF
TGCGCCAGCAGCTTGAGTGGGACACCGAAATCCTACGAGCAGTACTTC
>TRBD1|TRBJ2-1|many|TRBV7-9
CASSLSTGRNEQFF
TGTGCCAGCAGCTTATCGACAGGGCGGAATGAGCAGTTCTTC
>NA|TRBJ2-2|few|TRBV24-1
CATEAPGTGELFF
TGTGCCACCGAAGCCCCAGGGACCGGGGAGCTGTTTTTT
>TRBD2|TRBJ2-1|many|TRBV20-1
CSARKLAGGWNEQFF
TGCAGTGCTAGAAAACTAGCGGGAGGGTGGAATGAGCAGTTCTTC
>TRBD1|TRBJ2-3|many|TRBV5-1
CASSPLGQGPDTQYF
TGCGCCAGCAGCCCCCTCGGACAGGGCCCAGATACGCAGTATTTT
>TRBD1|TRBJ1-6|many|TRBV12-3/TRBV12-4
CASSFGGTGNSPLHF
TGTGCCAGCAGTTTTGGGGGGACAGGGAATTCACCCCTCCACTTT
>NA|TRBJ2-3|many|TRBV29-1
CSGNTGARRGQYF
TGCAGCGGGAATACCGGGGCCCGACGAGGGCAGTATTTT
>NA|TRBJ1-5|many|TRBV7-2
CASSPRTDSRQPQHF
TGTGCCAGCAGCCCAAGGACGGATTCGAGGCAGCCCCAGCATTTT
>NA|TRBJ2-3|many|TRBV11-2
CASSLDRVRVDTQYF
TGTGCCAGCAGCTTAGACAGGGTTCGCGTGGATACGCAGTATTTT
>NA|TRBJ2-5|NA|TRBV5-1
CASSSALGFRETQYF
TGCGCCAGCAGCTCGGCTTTGGGATTCCGAGAGACCCAGTACTTC
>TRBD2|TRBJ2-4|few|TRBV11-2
CASSSGRTGGMEAKNIQYF
TGTGCCAGCAGCTCCGGCCGAACGGGAGGGATGGAGGCCAAAAACATTCAGTACTTC
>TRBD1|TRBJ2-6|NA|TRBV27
CASSLSFRDRGSGANVLTF
TGTGCCAGCAGTTTGTCGTTCAGGGACAGGGGGTCTGGGGCCAACGTCCTGACTTTC
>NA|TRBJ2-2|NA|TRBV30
CAWSVLGSGELFF
TGTGCCTGGAGTGTTTTGGGATCGGGGGAGCTGTTTTTT
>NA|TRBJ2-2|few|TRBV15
CATSGTPGRPWAGELFF
TGTGCCACCAGCGGAACACCGGGACGTCCGTGGGCAGGGGAGCTGTTTTTT
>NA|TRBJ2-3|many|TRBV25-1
CASSESFHTQYF
TGTGCCAGCAGTGAAAGTTTTCATACGCAGTATTTT
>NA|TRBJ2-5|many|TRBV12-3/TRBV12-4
CASSLVRQETQYF
TGTGCCAGCAGTTTGGTCAGACAAGAGACCCAGTACTTC
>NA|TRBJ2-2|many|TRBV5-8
CASSGVGQLNTGELFF
TGTGCCAGCAGCGGGGTGGGGCAGCTTAACACCGGGGAGCTGTTTTTT
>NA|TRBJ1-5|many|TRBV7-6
CASSLGGRGGNQPQHF
TGTGCCAGCAGCTTAGGGGGTCGAGGCGGCAATCAGCCCCAGCATTTT
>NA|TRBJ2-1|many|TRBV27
CASKRIGPLDEQFF
TGTGCCAGCAAGCGAATCGGACCGCTCGATGAGCAGTTCTTC
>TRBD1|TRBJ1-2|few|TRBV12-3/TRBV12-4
CASSLGDSDYGYTF
TGTGCCAGCAGTTTGGGGGACAGCGACTATGGCTACACCTTC
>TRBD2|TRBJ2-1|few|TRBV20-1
CSASEASGGIYNEQFF
TGCAGTGCTAGTGAGGCTAGCGGGGGGATCTACAATGAGCAGTTCTTC
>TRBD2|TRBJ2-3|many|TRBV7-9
CASSLFSREGFRRTQYF
TGTGCCAGCAGCTTATTTTCGCGGGAGGGGTTCAGGAGAACGCAGTATTTT
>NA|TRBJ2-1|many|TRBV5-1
CASSLGRAEQFF
TGCGCCAGCAGCTTGGGCCGGGCTGAGCAGTTCTTC
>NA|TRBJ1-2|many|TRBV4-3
CASSQDRGAGYYGYTF
TGCGCCAGCAGCCAAGATCGGGGGGCAGGGTACTATGGCTACACCTTC
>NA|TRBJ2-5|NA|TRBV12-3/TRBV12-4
CASSFRGPGRETQYF
TGTGCCAGCAGTTTTAGAGGTCCGGGGAGAGAGACCCAGTACTTC
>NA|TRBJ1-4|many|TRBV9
CASSGRDREKLFF
TGTGCCAGCAGCGGACGGGATCGTGAAAAACTGTTTTTT
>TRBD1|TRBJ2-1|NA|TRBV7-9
CASSPQGANEQFF
TGTGCCAGCAGTCCTCAGGGGGCGAATGAGCAGTTCTTC
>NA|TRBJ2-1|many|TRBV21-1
CASSKECDSSSYNEQFF
TGTGCCAGCAGCAAAGAATGCGACAGCAGCTCCTACAATGAGCAGTTCTTC
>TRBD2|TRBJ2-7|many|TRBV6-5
CASSYSLGGRADEQYF
TGTGCCAGCAGTTACTCCCTGGGGGGGAGGGCTGACGAGCAGTACTTC
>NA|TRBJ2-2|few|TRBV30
CAWSPSGTGELFF
TGTGCCTGGAGTCCTTCGGGTACCGGGGAGCTGTTTTTT
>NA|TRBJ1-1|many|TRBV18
CASSPIRNTEAFF
TGTGCCAGCTCGCCTATAAGGAACACTGAAGCTTTCTTT
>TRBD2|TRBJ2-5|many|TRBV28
CASKTPGLEETQYF
TGTGCCAGCAAAACTCCGGGACTAGAGGAGACCCAGTACTTC
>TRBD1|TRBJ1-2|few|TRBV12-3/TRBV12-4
CASRRTGEGLGTF
TGTGCCAGCAGGCGGACAGGGGAAGGGTTGGGGACCTTC
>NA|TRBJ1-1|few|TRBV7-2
CASSLWESTEAFF
TGTGCCAGCAGCTTGTGGGAATCCACTGAAGCTTTCTTT
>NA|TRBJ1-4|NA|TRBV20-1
CSASGRANEKLFF
TGCAGTGCTAGCGGTCGGGCTAATGAAAAACTGTTTTTT
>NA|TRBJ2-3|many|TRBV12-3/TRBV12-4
CASRTRTGTLSTDTQYF
TGTGCCAGCAGAACCCGGACCGGGACATTGAGCACAGATACGCAGTATTTT